Listed below are T cell receptor beta chains from one sample, sequenced in a study of cytomegalovirus exposure and HLA in healthy donors. Profiled with immunoSEQ multiplex PCR; TCRdb holds only in-frame clones, not every one. The profile shows roughly 250,000 clones, about four fifths of them singletons. Sequencing input: PBMCs. These receptors were obtained from a girl under 10 years old in good health and CMV-seronegative. Both conserved end residues are part of each CDR3. The order of the fields is D gene, V gene, clone size, J gene, CDR3 DNA, CDR3 protein. A D gene is named only where the DNA matches it firmly. For some rows the clone size is stated as once, few or many, or as a class when expanded; others skip it.

>TRBD1|TRBV11-2|NA|TRBJ2-2
TGTGCCAGCAGCCGTCACCCCAGGACAGGGGACACCGGGGAGCTGTTTTTT
CASSRHPRTGDTGELFF
>NA|TRBV28|NA|TRBJ1-1
TGTGCCAGCAGCCAGCCCCCCAGGGTCGCTGAAGCTTTCTTT
CASSQPPRVAEAFF
>NA|TRBV9|NA|TRBJ1-2
TGTGCCAGCAGCGTAGCAGCTACAGGGTTCGCGGGCTACACCTTC
CASSVAATGFAGYTF
>TRBD1|TRBV27|once|TRBJ1-5
TGTGCCAGCAGTTTACACGGGACAGGGGGTCAGCCCCAGCATTTT
CASSLHGTGGQPQHF
>TRBD2|TRBV6-6|NA|TRBJ2-7
TGTGCCAGCAGTTACTATGGACTAGCGGGCTCCTACGAGCAGTACTTC
CASSYYGLAGSYEQYF
>TRBD1|TRBV7-6|few|TRBJ2-3
TGTGCCAGCAGCTCGACCGGGACAGGGAGCACAGATACGCAGTATTTT
CASSSTGTGSTDTQYF
>NA|TRBV5-1|NA|TRBJ2-5
TGCGCCAGCAGCTTGGCGGTGGGGGCGCCGGTCCAGGAGACCCAGTACTTC
CASSLAVGAPVQETQYF
>NA|TRBV7-6|few|TRBJ1-5
TGTGCCAGCAGCAGGGGGATTGGCAATCAGCCCCAGCATTTT
CASSRGIGNQPQHF
>NA|TRBV29-1|NA|TRBJ1-1
TGCAGCGTTGGTCACTTTGAAGCTTTCTTT
CSVGHFEAFF
>NA|TRBV11-2|NA|TRBJ2-3
TGTGCCAGCAGCACTGGACAGTACACAGATACGCAGTATTTT
CASSTGQYTDTQYF
>NA|TRBV5-6|NA|TRBJ2-7
TGTGCCAGCACTGACTCGGCTAGCGCATTCTACGAGCAGTACTTC
CASTDSASAFYEQYF
>TRBD2|TRBV7-2|NA|TRBJ2-3
TGTGCCAGCAGCGCTGGACTAGCGGGAGCAGATACGCAGTATTTT
CASSAGLAGADTQYF
>TRBD1|TRBV7-3|NA|TRBJ2-7
TGTGCCAGCAGCTTAACGGGACAGGGGGCTGGCGAGCAGTACTTC
CASSLTGQGAGEQYF
>NA|TRBV6-4|NA|TRBJ1-2
TGTGCCACCTGGGGGGGAAAAGGAACACACTATGGCTACACCTTC
CATWGGKGTHYGYTF
>NA|TRBV6-1|few|TRBJ1-5
TGTGCCAGCAGTGCACGGGGAGGGTTTGAACAGCCCCAGCATTTT
CASSARGGFEQPQHF
>NA|TRBV27|NA|TRBJ1-2
TGTGCCAGCAGGCCCGGGACTTTTATTACCAGCTATGGCTACACCTTC
CASRPGTFITSYGYTF
>NA|TRBV28|NA|TRBJ1-3
TGTGCCAGCAGTTTAGGAGTTGGAAACACCATATATTTT
CASSLGVGNTIYF
>NA|TRBV7-5|NA|TRBJ1-5
TGTGTCAGAAGCAGACCCGGGAGAGAGCCCCAGCATTTT
CVRSRPGREPQHF
>NA|TRBV7-9|NA|TRBJ1-1
TGTGCCAGCAGCTTAGGCGGGGGGTTAGCTTTCTTT
CASSLGGGLAFF
>NA|TRBV11-2|NA|TRBJ1-4
TGTGCCAGCAGCCCGCGAGGGCCTACGAGTGAAAAACTGTTTTTT
CASSPRGPTSEKLFF
>NA|TRBV9|NA|TRBJ2-7
TGTGCCAGCGGGGGGATCTACGAGCAGTACTTC
CASGGIYEQYF
>TRBD1|TRBV19|NA|TRBJ2-3
TGTGCCAGTAGTATGGACAGGTCCGCAGATACGCAGTATTTT
CASSMDRSADTQYF
>TRBD2|TRBV2|NA|TRBJ2-3
TGTGCTGCCAATCGGGGGGGGCCTCATGGAGATACGCAGTATTTT
CAANRGGPHGDTQYF
>NA|TRBV7-8|NA|TRBJ1-2
TGTGCCAGCAGCTTGGGGTCAGGGGTTCGTGGCTACACCTTC
CASSLGSGVRGYTF